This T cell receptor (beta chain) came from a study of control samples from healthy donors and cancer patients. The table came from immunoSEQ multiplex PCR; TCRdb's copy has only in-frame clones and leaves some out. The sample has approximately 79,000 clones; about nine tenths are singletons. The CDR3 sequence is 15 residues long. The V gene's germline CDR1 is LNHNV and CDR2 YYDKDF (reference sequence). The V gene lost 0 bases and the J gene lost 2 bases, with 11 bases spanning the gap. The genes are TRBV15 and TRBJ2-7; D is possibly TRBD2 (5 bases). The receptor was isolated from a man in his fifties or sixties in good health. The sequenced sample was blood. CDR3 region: CATSREEGRAYEQYF. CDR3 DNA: TGTGCCACCAGCAGAGAGGAAGGGAGAGCCTACGAGCAGTACTTC. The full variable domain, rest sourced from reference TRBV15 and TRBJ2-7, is DAMVIQNPRYQVTQFGKPVTLSCSQTLNHNVMYWYQQKSSQAPKLLFHYYDKDFNNEADTPDNFQSRRPNTSFCFLDIRSPGLGDTAMYLCATSREEGRAYEQYFGPGTRLTVT.